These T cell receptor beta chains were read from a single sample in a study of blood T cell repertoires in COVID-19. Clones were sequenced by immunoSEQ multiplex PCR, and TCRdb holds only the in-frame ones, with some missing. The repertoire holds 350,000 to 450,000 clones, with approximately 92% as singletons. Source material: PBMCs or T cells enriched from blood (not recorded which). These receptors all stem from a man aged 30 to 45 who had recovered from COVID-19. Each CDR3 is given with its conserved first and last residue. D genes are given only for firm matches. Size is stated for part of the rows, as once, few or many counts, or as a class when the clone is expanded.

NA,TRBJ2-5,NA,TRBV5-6,CASSLAGRAETQYF,TGTGCCAGCAGCTTGGCGGGCAGGGCAGAGACCCAGTACTTC
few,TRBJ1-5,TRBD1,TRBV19,CASKPGTGGFWNQPQHF,TGTGCCAGTAAGCCTGGGACAGGGGGTTTTTGGAATCAGCCCCAGCATTTT
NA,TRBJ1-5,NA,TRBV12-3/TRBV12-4,CASSRAHQPQHF,TGTGCCAGCAGTAGAGCCCATCAGCCCCAGCATTTT
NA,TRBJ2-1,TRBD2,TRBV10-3,CAISGGLAGTLLDEQFF,TGTGCCATCAGTGGAGGACTAGCGGGGACGCTTTTGGATGAGCAGTTCTTC
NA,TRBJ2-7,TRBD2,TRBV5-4,CASSVRDYGSYEQYF,TGTGCCAGCAGCGTACGGGACTATGGCTCCTACGAGCAGTACTTC
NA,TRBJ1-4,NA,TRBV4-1,CASSQTGNEKLFF,TGCGCCAGCAGCCAAACAGGGAACGAAAAACTGTTTTTT
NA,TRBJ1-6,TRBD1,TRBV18,CASSINTGQNNSPLHF,TGTGCCAGCTCGATCAACACGGGACAGAATAATTCACCCCTCCACTTT
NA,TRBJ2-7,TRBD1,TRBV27,CASSTGVEQYF,TGTGCCAGCAGTACAGGGGTCGAGCAGTACTTC
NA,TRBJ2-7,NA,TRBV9,CASSPPSSGSYEQYF,TGTGCCAGCAGCCCCCCCTCCAGTGGCAGCTACGAGCAGTACTTC
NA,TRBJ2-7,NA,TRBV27,CASSLEQGHRVVEQYF,TGTGCCAGCAGTTTGGAGCAAGGACATAGGGTGGTGGAACAGTACTTC
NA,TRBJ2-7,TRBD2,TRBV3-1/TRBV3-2,CASSQSSGNREQYF,TGTGCCAGCAGCCAATCTAGCGGGAATCGCGAGCAGTACTTC
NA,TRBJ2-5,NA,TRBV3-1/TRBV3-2,CASSQDVWARGTQYF,TGTGCCAGCAGCCAAGACGTGTGGGCCAGGGGGACCCAGTACTTC
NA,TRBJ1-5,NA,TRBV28,CASSPGTPVSNQPQHF,TGTGCCAGCAGCCCCGGGACACCAGTTAGCAATCAGCCCCAGCATTTT
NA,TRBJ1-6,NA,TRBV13,CASSAPPQGGSPLHF,TGTGCCAGCAGCGCCCCCCCGCAGGGCGGATCACCCCTCCACTTT
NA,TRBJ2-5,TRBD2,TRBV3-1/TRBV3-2,CASNLLAGGGETQYF,TGTGCCAGCAACCTTCTAGCGGGAGGGGGTGAGACCCAGTACTTC
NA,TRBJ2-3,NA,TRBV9,CASSGESGYTQYF,TGTGCCAGCAGCGGAGAATCGGGGTATACGCAGTATTTT